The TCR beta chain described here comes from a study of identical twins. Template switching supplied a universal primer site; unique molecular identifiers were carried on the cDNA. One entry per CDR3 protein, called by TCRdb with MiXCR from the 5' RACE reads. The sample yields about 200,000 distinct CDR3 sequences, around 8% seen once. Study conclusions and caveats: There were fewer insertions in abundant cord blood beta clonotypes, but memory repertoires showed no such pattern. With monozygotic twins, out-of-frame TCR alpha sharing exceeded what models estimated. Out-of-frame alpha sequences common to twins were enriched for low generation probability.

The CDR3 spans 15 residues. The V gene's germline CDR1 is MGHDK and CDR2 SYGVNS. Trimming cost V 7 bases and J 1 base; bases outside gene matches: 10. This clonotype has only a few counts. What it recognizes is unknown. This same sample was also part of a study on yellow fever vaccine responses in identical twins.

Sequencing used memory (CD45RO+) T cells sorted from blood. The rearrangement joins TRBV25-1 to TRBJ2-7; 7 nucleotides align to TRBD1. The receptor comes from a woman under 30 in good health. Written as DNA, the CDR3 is TGTGCCAGCACTCGTTCCAGGGGGAAGTCCTACGAGCAGTACTTC. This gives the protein CASTRSRGKSYEQYF.